The 8 T cell receptor beta chains below were found in one sample sequenced in a study of response to subunit inactivated influenza vaccine. One entry per CDR3 protein results from TCRdb running MiXCR on the RT-PCR reads. The sample contains over 750,000 distinct CDR3 sequences, around 20% of which appear only once. The source material was PBMCs from blood, sampled 5 days after vaccination. The receptors were sampled from a man between 45 and 60 years old who received an inactivated influenza vaccine.

A few counts support this clonotype. The gene calls are TRBV30 and TRBJ1-5, with TRBD1 identical over 7 bases. This CDR3 comprises 14 residues. Germline V gives CDR1 GTSNPN, CDR2 SVGIG (reference sequence). J gave up 3 bases and V 0 bases, and 2 bases lay outside the gene matches. CDR3 sequence reads: CAWSVGTANQPQHF. The CDR3 nucleotides are TGTGCCTGGAGTGTAGGGACAGCCAATCAGCCCCAGCATTTT.

The V and J genes are TRBV20-1 and TRBJ2-2, with 7 bases identical to TRBD2. The CDR3 has 12 amino acids. Unmatched junction bases numbered 3, after V lost 4 bases and J lost 7 bases. The germline V gene encodes CDR1 DFQATT and CDR2 SNEGSKA (reference sequence). CDR3 sequence (DNA): TGCAGTGCTATCGGGGAGGGCGGGGAGCTGTTTTTT. Translating it yields CSAIGEGGELFF.

This clonotype was observed at least ten times. The chain couples TRBV5-1 to TRBJ2-3; D remains unclear. V shed 3 bases and J shed 1 base, with 9 bases lying between them. Germline CDR1 is SGHRS and CDR2 is YFSETQ. The CDR3 contains 14 residues. The chain's CDR3 is CASSSSGRTDTQYF. CDR3 bases: TGCGCCAGCAGCTCTTCCGGGCGCACAGATACGCAGTATTTT.

This clonotype was seen a handful of times. The V call is TRBV9, the J call TRBJ2-3; D is undetermined. Germline CDR1 and CDR2: SGDLS and YYNGEE. The CDR3 has 14 amino acids. Deletions cut 0 bases from V and 4 bases from J, with 9 bases between. The CDR3 DNA reads TGTGCCAGCAGCGTAGATATAACAGCAGATACGCAGTATTTT. This encodes CASSVDITADTQYF.

This clonotype showed up just a few times. V usage is TRBV5-1 and J usage is TRBJ2-4; maybe TRBD2 (6 bases). The CDR3 covers 17 residues. Germline assignment: CDR1 SGHRS and CDR2 YFSETQ. Trimming took 9 bases from V and 0 from J, leaving 22 bases between them. The CDR3 here is CATRSSGDEVAKNIQYF. Here the CDR3 DNA reads TGCGCCACCCGCAGCTCGGGGGACGAGGTAGCCAAAAACATTCAGTACTTC.

The V call is TRBV4-3, the J call TRBJ2-6; no clear D. Trimming took off 0 bases at V and 0 bases at J, with 15 bases between the two ends. The CDR3 extends over 19 amino acids. Germline assignment: CDR1 LGHNA and CDR2 YSLEER. The CDR3 nucleotides read TGCGCCAGCAGCCAAGATCTAGGCCTATCAAGCTCTGGGGCCAACGTCCTGACTTTC. It translates to CASSQDLGLSSSGANVLTF.

The gene calls are TRBV7-2 and TRBJ2-1, with 13 bases that match TRBD2. Germline CDR1 and CDR2: SGHTA and FQGNSA. This CDR3 spans 16 amino acids. V lost 4 bases to trimming and J lost 9 bases; unmatched junction nucleotides: 9. CDR3 sequence (DNA): TGTGCCAGCAGCTGGACCACTAGCGGGAGGGCGGGTGAGCAGTTCTTC. This gives the protein CASSWTTSGRAGEQFF. The variable domain in full, with the rest retrieved from reference TRBV7-2 and TRBJ2-1, is GAGVSQSPSNKVTEKGKDVELRCDPISGHTALYWYRQSLGQGLEFLIYFQGNSAPDKSGLPSDRFSAERTGGSVSTLTIQRTQQEDSAVYLCASSWTTSGRAGEQFFGPGTRLTVL.

The sample holds a few counts of this clonotype. The chain recombines TRBV7-9 with TRBJ2-2; D uncertain. Germline V gene data show CDR1 as SEHNR and CDR2 as FQNEAQ (reference sequence). Between the trimmed V and J ends, which lost 6 bases and 1 base, there was a span of 9 bases. The CDR3 sequence is 14 residues long. CDR3 residues: CASRLFQNTGELFF. The DNA of the CDR3 is TGTGCCAGCAGACTATTCCAGAACACCGGGGAGCTGTTTTTT.